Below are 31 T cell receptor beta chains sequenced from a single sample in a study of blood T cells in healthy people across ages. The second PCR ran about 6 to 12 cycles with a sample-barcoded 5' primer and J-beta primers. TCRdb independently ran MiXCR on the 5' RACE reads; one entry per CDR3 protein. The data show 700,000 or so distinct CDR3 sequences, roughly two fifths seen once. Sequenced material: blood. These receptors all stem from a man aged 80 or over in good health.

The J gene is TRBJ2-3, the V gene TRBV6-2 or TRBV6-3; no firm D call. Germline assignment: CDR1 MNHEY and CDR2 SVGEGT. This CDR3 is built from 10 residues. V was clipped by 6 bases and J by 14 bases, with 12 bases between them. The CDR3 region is CASRNGPWYF. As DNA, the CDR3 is TGTGCCAGCAGGAATGGTCCATGGTATTTT.

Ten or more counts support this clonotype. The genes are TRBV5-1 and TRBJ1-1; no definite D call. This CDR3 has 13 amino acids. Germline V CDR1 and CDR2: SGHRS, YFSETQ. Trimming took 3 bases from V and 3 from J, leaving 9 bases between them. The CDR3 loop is CASSWAGYTEAFF. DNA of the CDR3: TGCGCCAGCAGCTGGGCGGGATACACTGAAGCTTTCTTT.

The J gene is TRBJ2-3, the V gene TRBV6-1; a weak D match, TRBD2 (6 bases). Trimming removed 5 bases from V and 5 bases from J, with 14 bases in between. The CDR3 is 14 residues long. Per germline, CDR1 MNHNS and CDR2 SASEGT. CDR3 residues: CASSLALGIDTQYF. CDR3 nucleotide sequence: TGTGCCAGCAGTCTAGCGCTTGGGATAGATACGCAGTATTTT.

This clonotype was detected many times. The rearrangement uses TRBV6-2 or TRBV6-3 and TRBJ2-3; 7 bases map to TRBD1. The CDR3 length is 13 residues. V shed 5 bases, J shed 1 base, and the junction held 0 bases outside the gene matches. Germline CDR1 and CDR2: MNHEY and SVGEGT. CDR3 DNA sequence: TGTGCCAGCAGTGGGACAGGCACAGATACGCAGTATTTT. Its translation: CASSGTGTDTQYF.

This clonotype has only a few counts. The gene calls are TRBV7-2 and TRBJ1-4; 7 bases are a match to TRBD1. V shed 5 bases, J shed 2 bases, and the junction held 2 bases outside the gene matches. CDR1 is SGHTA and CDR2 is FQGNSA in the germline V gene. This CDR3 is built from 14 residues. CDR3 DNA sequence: TGTGCCAGCAGCAGGGGGCGGACTAATGAAAAACTGTTTTTT. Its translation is CASSRGRTNEKLFF.

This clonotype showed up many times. The CDR3 DNA is TGCAGCGCCGCAGCCGGGACACCTAATTCACCCCTCCACTTT. Its protein product is CSAAAGTPNSPLHF. The genes are TRBV29-1 and TRBJ1-6; maybe TRBD1 (6 bases). The germline V gene has CDR1 SQVTM and CDR2 ANQGSEA. V dropped 7 bases and J dropped 6 bases, with 16 bases sitting between them. This CDR3 region has 14 residues.

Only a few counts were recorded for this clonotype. The CDR3 coding sequence is TGCAGTGCTTTGCTAAAACAGTATACCCAAGAGACCCAGTACTTC. This encodes CSALLKQYTQETQYF. The chain couples TRBV20-1 to TRBJ2-5; D call uncertain. Germline CDR1 reads DFQATT; CDR2 reads SNEGSKA (reference sequence). The ends were cut back, 5 bases at V and 1 base at J, with 17 bases in the middle. This CDR3 spans 15 amino acids.

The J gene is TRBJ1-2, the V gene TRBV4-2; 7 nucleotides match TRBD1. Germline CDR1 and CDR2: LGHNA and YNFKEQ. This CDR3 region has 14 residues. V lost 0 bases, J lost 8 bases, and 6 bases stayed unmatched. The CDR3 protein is CASSQDEGGRGYTF. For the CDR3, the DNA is TGTGCCAGCAGCCAAGATGAAGGGGGCAGGGGCTACACCTTC.

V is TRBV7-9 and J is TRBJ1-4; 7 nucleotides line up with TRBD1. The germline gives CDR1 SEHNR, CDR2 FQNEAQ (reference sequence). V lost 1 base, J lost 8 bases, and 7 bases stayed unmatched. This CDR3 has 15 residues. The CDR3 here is CASSLGVRGMEKLFF. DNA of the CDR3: TGTGCCAGCAGCTTAGGCGTCAGGGGGATGGAAAAACTGTTTTTT.

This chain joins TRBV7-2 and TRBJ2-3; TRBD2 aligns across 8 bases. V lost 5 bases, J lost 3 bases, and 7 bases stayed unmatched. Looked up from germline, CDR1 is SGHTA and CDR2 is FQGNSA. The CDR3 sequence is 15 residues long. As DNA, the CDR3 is TGTGCCAGCAGCAACAGCGGGGGTACGACAGATACGCAGTATTTT. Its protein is CASSNSGGTTDTQYF. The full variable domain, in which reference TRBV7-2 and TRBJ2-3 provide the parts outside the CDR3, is GAGVSQSPSNKVTEKGKDVELRCDPISGHTALYWYRQSLGQGLEFLIYFQGNSAPDKSGLPSDRFSAERTGGSVSTLTIQRTQQEDSAVYLCASSNSGGTTDTQYFGPGTRLTVL.

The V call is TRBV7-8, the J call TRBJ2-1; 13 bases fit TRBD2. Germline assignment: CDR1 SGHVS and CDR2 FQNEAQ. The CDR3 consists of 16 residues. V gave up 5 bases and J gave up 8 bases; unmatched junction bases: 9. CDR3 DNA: TGTGCCAGCAGCCAGAGGACTAGCGGGAGTGTTGATGAGCAGTTCTTC. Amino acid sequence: CASSQRTSGSVDEQFF.

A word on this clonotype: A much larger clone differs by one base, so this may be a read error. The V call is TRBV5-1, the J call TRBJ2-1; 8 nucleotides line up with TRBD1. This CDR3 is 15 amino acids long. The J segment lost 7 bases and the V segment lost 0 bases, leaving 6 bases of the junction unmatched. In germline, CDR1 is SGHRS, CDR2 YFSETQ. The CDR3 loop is CASSLGDRLGNEQFF. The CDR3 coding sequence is TGCGCCAGCAGCTTGGGGGACAGGTTAGGGAATGAGCAGTTCTTC.

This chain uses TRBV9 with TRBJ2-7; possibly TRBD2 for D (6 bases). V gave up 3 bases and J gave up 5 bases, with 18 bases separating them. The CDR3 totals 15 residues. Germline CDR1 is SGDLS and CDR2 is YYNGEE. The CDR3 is CASSELVGGIHEQYF. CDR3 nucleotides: TGTGCCAGCAGCGAGTTGGTGGGAGGAATCCACGAGCAGTACTTC.

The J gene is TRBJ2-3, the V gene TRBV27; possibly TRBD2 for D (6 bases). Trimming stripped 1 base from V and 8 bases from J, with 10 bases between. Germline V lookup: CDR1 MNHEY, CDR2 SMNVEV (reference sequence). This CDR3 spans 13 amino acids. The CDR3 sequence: CASSLWTGGTQYF. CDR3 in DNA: TGTGCCAGCAGTTTATGGACCGGGGGTACGCAGTATTTT.

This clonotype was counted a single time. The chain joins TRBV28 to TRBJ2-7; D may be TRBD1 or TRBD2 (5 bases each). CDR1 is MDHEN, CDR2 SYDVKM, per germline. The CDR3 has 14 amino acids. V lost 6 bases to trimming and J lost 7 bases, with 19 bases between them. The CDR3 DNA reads TGTGCCAGCAGACTATCCGGGACCCCTAGGGAGCAGTACTTC. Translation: CASRLSGTPREQYF.

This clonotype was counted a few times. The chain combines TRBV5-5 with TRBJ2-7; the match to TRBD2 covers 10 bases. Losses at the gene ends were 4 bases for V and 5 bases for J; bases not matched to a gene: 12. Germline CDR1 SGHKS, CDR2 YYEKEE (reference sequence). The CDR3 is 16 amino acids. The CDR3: CASSRITGLAFNEQYF. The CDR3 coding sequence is TGTGCCAGCAGCAGGATTACGGGACTAGCGTTCAACGAGCAGTACTTC.

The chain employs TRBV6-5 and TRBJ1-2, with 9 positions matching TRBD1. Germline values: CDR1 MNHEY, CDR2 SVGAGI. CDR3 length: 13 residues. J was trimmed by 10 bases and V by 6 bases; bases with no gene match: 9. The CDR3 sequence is CASSTGGPLSYTF. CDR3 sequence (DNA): TGTGCCAGCAGCACAGGGGGCCCTCTTTCCTACACCTTC.

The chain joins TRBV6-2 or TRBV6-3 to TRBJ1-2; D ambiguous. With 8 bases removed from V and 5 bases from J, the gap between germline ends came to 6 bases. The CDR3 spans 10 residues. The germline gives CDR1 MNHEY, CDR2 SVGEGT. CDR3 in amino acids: CASRRYGYTF. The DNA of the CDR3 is TGTGCCAGCCGGCGGTATGGCTACACCTTC.

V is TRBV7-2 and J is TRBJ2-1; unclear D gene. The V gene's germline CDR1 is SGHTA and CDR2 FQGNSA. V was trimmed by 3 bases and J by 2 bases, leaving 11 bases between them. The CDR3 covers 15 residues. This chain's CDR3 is CASSFPPPAYNEQFF. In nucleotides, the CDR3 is TGTGCCAGCAGCTTTCCCCCCCCGGCCTACAATGAGCAGTTCTTC.

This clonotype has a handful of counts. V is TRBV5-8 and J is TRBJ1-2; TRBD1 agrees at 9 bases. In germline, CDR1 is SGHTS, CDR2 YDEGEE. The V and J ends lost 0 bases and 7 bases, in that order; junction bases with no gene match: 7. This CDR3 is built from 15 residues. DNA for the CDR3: TGTGCCAGCAGCTTGGACAGGGGGCGAGGTTTTGGCTACACCTTC. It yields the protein CASSLDRGRGFGYTF.

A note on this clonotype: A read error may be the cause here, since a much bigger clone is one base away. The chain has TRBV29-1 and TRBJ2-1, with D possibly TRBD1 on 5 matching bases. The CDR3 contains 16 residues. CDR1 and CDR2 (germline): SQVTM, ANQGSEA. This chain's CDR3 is CSVEGLPRRQRNGQFF. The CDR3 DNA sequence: TGCAGCGTTGAGGGGCTTCCTCGTCGACAGAGGAATGGGCAGTTCTTC.

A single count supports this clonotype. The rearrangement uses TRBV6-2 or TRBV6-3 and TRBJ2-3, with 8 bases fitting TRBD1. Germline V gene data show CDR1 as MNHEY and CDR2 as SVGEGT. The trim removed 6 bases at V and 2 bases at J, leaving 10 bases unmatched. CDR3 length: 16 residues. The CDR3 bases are TGTGCCAGCAGGCCCGGGACAGGCACCTTCACAGATACGCAGTATTTT. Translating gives CASRPGTGTFTDTQYF.

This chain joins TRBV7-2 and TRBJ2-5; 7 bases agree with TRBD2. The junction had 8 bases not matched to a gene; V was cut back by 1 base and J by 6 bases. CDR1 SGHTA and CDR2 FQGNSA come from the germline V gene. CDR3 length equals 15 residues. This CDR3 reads CASSLGAGREKTQYF. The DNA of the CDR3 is TGTGCCAGCAGCTTAGGGGCAGGGCGGGAGAAGACCCAGTACTTC.

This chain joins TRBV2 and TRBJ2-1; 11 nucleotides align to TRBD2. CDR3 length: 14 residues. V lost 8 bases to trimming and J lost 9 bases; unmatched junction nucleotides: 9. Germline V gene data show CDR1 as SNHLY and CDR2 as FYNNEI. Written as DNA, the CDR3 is TGTGCCAGCCAATACGGGACTAGCGGAGTTGAGCAGTTCTTC. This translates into CASQYGTSGVEQFF.

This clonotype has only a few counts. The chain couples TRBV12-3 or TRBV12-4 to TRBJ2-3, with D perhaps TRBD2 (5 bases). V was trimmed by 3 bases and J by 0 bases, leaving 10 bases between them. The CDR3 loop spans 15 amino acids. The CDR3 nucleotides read TGTGCCAGCAGTTTGAGGGCCCTCAGCACAGATACGCAGTATTTT. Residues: CASSLRALSTDTQYF.

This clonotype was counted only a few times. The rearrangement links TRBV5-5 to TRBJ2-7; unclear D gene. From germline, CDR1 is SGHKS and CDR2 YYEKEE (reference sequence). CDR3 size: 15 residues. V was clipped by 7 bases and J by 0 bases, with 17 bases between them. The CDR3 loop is CASGWGRSGSYEQYF. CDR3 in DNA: TGTGCCAGCGGGTGGGGTCGGTCTGGCTCCTACGAGCAGTACTTC.

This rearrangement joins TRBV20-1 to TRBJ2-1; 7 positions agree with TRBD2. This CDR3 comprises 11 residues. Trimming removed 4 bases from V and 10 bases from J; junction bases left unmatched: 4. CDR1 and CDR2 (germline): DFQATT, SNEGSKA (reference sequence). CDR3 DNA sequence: TGCAGTGCTATAAGCGGGAAGGAGCAGTTCTTC. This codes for CSAISGKEQFF.

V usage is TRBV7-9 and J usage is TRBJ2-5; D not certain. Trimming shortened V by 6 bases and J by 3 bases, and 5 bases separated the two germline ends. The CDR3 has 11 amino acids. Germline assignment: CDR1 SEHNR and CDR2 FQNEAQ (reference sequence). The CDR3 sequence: CASRLEETQYF. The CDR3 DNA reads TGTGCCAGCAGACTGGAAGAGACCCAGTACTTC.

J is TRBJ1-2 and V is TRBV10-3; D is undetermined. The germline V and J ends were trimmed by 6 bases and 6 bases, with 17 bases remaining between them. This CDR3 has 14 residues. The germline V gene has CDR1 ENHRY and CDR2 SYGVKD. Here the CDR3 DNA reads TGTGCCATCAGCAGTCTTCGTCCCGAACATGGCTACACCTTC. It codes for CAISSLRPEHGYTF.

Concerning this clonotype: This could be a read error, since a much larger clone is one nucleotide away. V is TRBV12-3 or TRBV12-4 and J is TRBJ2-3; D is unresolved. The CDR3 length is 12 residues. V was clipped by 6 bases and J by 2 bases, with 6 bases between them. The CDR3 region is CASRFFTDTQYF. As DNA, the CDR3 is TGTGCCAGCAGATTCTTCACAGATACGCAGTATTTT.

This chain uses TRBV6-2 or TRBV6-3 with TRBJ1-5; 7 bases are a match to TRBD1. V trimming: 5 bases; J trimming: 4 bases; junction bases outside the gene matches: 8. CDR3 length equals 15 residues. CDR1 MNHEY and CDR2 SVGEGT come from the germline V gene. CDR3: CASSPTGQQNQPQHF. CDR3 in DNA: TGTGCCAGCAGTCCCACGGGACAGCAGAATCAGCCCCAGCATTTT.